The clone carrying this TCR beta chain was observed a single time. This CDR3 comprises 15 residues. V lost 0 bases and J lost 3, with 11 bases in between. Germline V gives CDR1 LNHNV, CDR2 YYDKDF (reference sequence). The data stem from a study of T cell changes during pregnancy in multiple sclerosis. TCRdb's table, derived via immunoSEQ multiplex PCR, lists solely in-frame clones and lacks some. Seen here are fewer than 130,000 clones, 80% to 95% observed once, and the top ten hold about 3.2%. V usage is TRBV15 and J usage is TRBJ1-1, with a possible D match to TRBD1 (5 bases). This receptor was taken from a female donor with multiple sclerosis, enrolled in a pregnancy study. This sample comprised peripheral blood, obtained after pregnancy. The CDR3 reads CATSRDRAEHTEAFF. CDR3 coding DNA: TGTGCCACCAGCAGAGACAGGGCAGAACACACTGAAGCTTTCTTT.